These 30 T cell receptor beta chains originate from one sample sequenced in a study of cytomegalovirus exposure and HLA in healthy donors. The PCR contained 60 Vbeta and 13 Jbeta primers. Assay used: immunoSEQ multiplex PCR; TCRdb lists only in-frame clones, some missing. The sample yields about 120,000 clones, around 63% seen once. Sequenced input: PBMCs. The source is a man in his forties in good health and CMV-seropositive.

The rearrangement joins TRBV2 to TRBJ2-3; 8 bases match TRBD2. Losses at the gene ends were 4 bases for V and 8 bases for J; bases not matched to a gene: 11. Germline V CDR1 and CDR2: SNHLY, FYNNEI. CDR3 length: 15 amino acids. The CDR3 loop reads CASSGASGLTGTQYF. The CDR3 nucleotides are TGTGCCAGCAGTGGGGCTAGCGGGCTAACGGGTACGCAGTATTTT.

The chain links TRBV30 to TRBJ2-7, with 7 nucleotides matching TRBD1. Germline lookup yields CDR1 GTSNPN and CDR2 SVGIG (reference sequence). This CDR3 comprises 13 residues. The J segment lost 1 base and the V segment lost 3 bases, leaving 3 bases of the junction unmatched. CDR3 region: CAWRDRNSYEQYF. Written as DNA, the CDR3 is TGTGCCTGGAGGGACAGGAATTCCTACGAGCAGTACTTC.

The J gene is TRBJ1-5, the V gene TRBV6-5; D is possibly TRBD1 (5 bases). V shed 4 bases and J shed 2 bases, with 12 bases lying between them. The germline CDR1 and CDR2 sequences are MNHEY and SVGAGI. CDR3 length equals 15 residues. CDR3 residues: CASSWGGTGNQPQHF. CDR3 DNA: TGTGCCAGCAGTTGGGGAGGGACCGGCAATCAGCCCCAGCATTTT.

This clone was seen once. In nucleotides, the CDR3 is TGCGCCAGCAGCTTGGGACAGAGAGCTAACTATGGCTACACCTTC. Translation gives CASSLGQRANYGYTF. The genes are TRBV5-1 and TRBJ1-2, with D possibly TRBD1 on 5 matching bases. Deletions cut 0 bases from V and 0 bases from J, with 9 bases between. The CDR3 consists of 15 residues. Germline V CDR1 and CDR2: SGHRS, YFSETQ.

CDR3 nucleotides: TGTGCCAGCTCACCACCGCCGGCCGGGGAGCTGTTTTTT. Protein: CASSPPPAGELFF. This rearrangement joins TRBV18 to TRBJ2-2, with unresolved D. V was cut by 0 bases and J by 6 bases, with 5 bases left in between. The CDR3 runs to 13 residues. Per germline, CDR1 KGHSH and CDR2 LQKENI. The entire variable domain, with the rest obtained from reference TRBV18 and TRBJ2-2, is as follows: NAGVMQNPRHLVRRRGQEARLRCSPMKGHSHVYWYRQLPEEGLKFMVYLQKENIIDESGMPKERFSAEFPKEGPSILRIQQVVRGDSAAYFCASSPPPAGELFFGEGSRLTVL.

This chain uses TRBV28 with TRBJ2-1; 14 bases line up with TRBD2. Germline CDR1 and CDR2: MDHEN and SYDVKM. This CDR3 is built from 15 residues. Trimming at V came to 5 bases and at J to 13 bases, leaving 10 bases not matched to a gene. CDR3: CASSTGTSGSQSQFF. The CDR3 DNA is TGTGCCAGCAGTACCGGGACTAGCGGGAGTCAAAGTCAGTTCTTC.

This clone occurred a few times. V gene TRBV2 combines with J gene TRBJ1-1, with a weak D call TRBD1 (5 bases). Germline V gene sequence: CDR1 SNHLY, CDR2 FYNNEI. The CDR3 is 14 amino acids. Trimming removed 4 bases at V and 3 bases at J, with 12 bases between. In DNA, the CDR3 is TGTGCCAGCAGTGCCCGGGGGGAGTACACTGAAGCTTTCTTT. Amino acids: CASSARGEYTEAFF. The whole variable domain, remainder taken from reference TRBV2 and TRBJ1-1, is EPEVTQTPSHQVTQMGQEVILRCVPISNHLYFYWYRQILGQKVEFLVSFYNNEISEKSEIFDDQFSVERPDGSNFTLKIRSTKLEDSAMYFCASSARGEYTEAFFGQGTRLTVV.

This clone was picked up one time. The CDR3 loop is CASSPRDLNTEAFF. In DNA, the CDR3 is TGTGCCAGTAGTCCGCGGGACCTGAACACTGAAGCTTTCTTT. J is TRBJ1-1 and V is TRBV19; perhaps TRBD1 as D (5 bases). V lost 5 bases, J lost 0 bases, and 10 bases lay in between. This CDR3 region has 14 residues. Germline CDR1 is LNHDA and CDR2 is SQIVND (reference sequence).

CDR3 coding DNA: TGTGCCAGCAGGAAAGGGCCCGGACAGTTCCCTGACGAGCAGTACTTC. Protein product: CASRKGPGQFPDEQYF. V is TRBV5-4 and J is TRBJ2-7, with D perhaps TRBD1 (6 bases). This CDR3 has 16 amino acids. The V and J ends lost 5 bases and 5 bases respectively, with 23 bases between them. CDR1 and CDR2 from the germline V gene are SGHNT and YYREEE (reference sequence).

This clone was seen a handful of times. The J gene is TRBJ1-1, the V gene TRBV5-6, with D possibly matching TRBD1 (6 bases). Trimming pared 7 bases from V and 0 bases from J, leaving 13 bases between. This CDR3 has 14 amino acids. Germline CDR1 is SGHDT and CDR2 is YYEEEE. The CDR3 DNA reads TGTGCCAGCCAAACGGGACACTTGAACACTGAAGCTTTCTTT. The encoded protein is CASQTGHLNTEAFF.

The chain links TRBV19 to TRBJ2-5, with D unresolved. The germline V gene encodes CDR1 LNHDA and CDR2 SQIVND (reference sequence). The ends were cut back, 6 bases at V and 0 bases at J, with 8 bases in the middle. The CDR3 is 13 amino acids. CDR3 loop: CASRADNQETQYF. CDR3 sequence (DNA): TGTGCCAGTAGGGCAGATAACCAAGAGACCCAGTACTTC.

This clone has just one count. The chain carries TRBV27 and TRBJ2-3; the D gene is possibly TRBD2 (6 bases). The CDR3 has 12 amino acids. Germline assignment: CDR1 MNHEY and CDR2 SMNVEV (reference sequence). The V gene lost 8 bases and the J gene lost 4 bases, with 10 bases spanning the gap. Here the CDR3 reads CASAGPADTQYF. In nucleotides, the CDR3 is TGTGCCAGCGCGGGGCCGGCAGATACGCAGTATTTT.

The chain employs TRBV27 and TRBJ2-1, with 11 bases fitting TRBD2. The length of the CDR3 is 15 residues. The junction had 6 bases not matched to a gene; V was cut back by 4 bases and J by 7 bases. The germline CDR1 and CDR2 sequences are MNHEY and SMNVEV (reference sequence). The CDR3 sequence is CASSSTSGSSNEQFF. The CDR3 bases are TGTGCCAGCAGTTCTACTAGCGGGAGTAGTAATGAGCAGTTCTTC.

The rearrangement joins TRBV7-2 to TRBJ2-5; D possibly corresponds to TRBD2 (6 bases). With 6 bases removed from V and 5 bases from J, the gap between germline ends came to 13 bases. CDR1 SGHTA and CDR2 FQGNSA come from the germline V gene. The CDR3 is 13 amino acids. The CDR3: CASRREFGETQYF. As DNA, the CDR3 is TGTGCCAGCAGACGGGAGTTCGGTGAGACCCAGTACTTC.

This rearrangement joins TRBV7-2 to TRBJ1-2, with TRBD1 matching 9 bases. The V and J ends lost 2 bases and 5 bases, in that order; junction bases with no gene match: 6. Germline-derived CDR1 and CDR2 are SGHTA and FQGNSA. CDR3 size: 15 residues. The CDR3 reads CASSLIGQGKYGYTF. The CDR3 coding sequence is TGTGCCAGCAGCTTAATCGGACAGGGGAAGTATGGCTACACCTTC.

This clone was counted a few times. The chain recombines TRBV7-8 with TRBJ1-2; 7 nucleotides match TRBD1. V dropped 5 bases and J dropped 0; count of bases not matched to a gene: 18. The CDR3 spans 19 residues. Germline CDR1 and CDR2: SGHVS and FQNEAQ. Here the CDR3 reads CASSPGSAARGTSNYGYTF. DNA of the CDR3: TGTGCCAGCAGCCCCGGATCAGCGGCCAGGGGGACTTCTAACTATGGCTACACCTTC.

The CDR3 sequence: CASSQGGLAVPDTQYF. The CDR3 coding sequence is TGCGCCAGCAGCCAAGGGGGACTAGCGGTCCCAGATACGCAGTATTTT. This chain links TRBV4-3 with TRBJ2-3, with 11 positions matching TRBD2. Germline CDR1 and CDR2: LGHNA and YSLEER. The CDR3 loop spans 16 amino acids. V lost 1 base and J lost 4; bases outside the gene matches: 4.

The V and J genes are TRBV14 and TRBJ2-1; a weak D match, TRBD1 (6 bases). Germline assignment: CDR1 SGHDN and CDR2 FVKESK. The CDR3 has 14 amino acids. Trimming stripped 1 base from V and 4 bases from J, with 8 bases between. CDR3 region: CASSQGGPYNEQFF. CDR3 nucleotide sequence: TGTGCCAGCAGCCAAGGGGGGCCATACAATGAGCAGTTCTTC.

This sequence joins TRBV7-3 and TRBJ1-1, with a weak D call TRBD1 (6 bases). Trimming shortened V by 6 bases and J by 5 bases, and 13 bases separated the two germline ends. Germline assignment: CDR1 SGHTA and CDR2 FQGTGA. The CDR3 sequence is 13 residues long. The CDR3 region is CASRQGGWTEAFF. Here the CDR3 DNA reads TGTGCCAGCAGGCAAGGGGGATGGACTGAAGCTTTCTTT.

The chain is built from TRBV11-1 and TRBJ2-5, with 11 nucleotides matching TRBD2. Germline CDR1 and CDR2: SGHAT and FQDESV (reference sequence). The CDR3 length is 16 residues. V shed 5 bases, J shed 5 bases, and the junction held 10 bases outside the gene matches. CDR3 sequence: CASSQRTSGLWETQYF. The CDR3 DNA is TGTGCCAGCAGCCAGAGGACTAGCGGGCTGTGGGAGACCCAGTACTTC.

V is TRBV5-1 and J is TRBJ1-6, with D unclear. CDR3 length equals 17 residues. Germline CDR1 SGHRS, CDR2 YFSETQ. V was clipped by 0 bases and J by 0 bases, with 10 bases between them. The CDR3 is CASSLDPGSSYNSPLHF. CDR3 DNA sequence: TGCGCCAGCAGCTTGGATCCGGGGAGCTCCTATAATTCACCCCTCCACTTT. Complete variable domain (other parts from reference TRBV5-1 and TRBJ1-6): KAGVTQTPRYLIKTRGQQVTLSCSPISGHRSVSWYQQTPGQGLQFLFEYFSETQRNKGNFPGRFSGRQFSNSRSEMNVSTLELGDSALYLCASSLDPGSSYNSPLHFGNGTRLTVT.

V usage is TRBV7-2 and J usage is TRBJ2-7; unclear D gene. CDR1 is SGHTA, CDR2 FQGNSA, per germline. The CDR3 is 15 residues long. The V end lost 1 base, the J end lost 6 bases, and 16 bases lay between the germline ends. The CDR3 DNA reads as TGTGCCAGCAGCTTAGGAGGCCGGCTAAGGATCGAGCAGTACTTC. The encoded protein is CASSLGGRLRIEQYF.

The rearrangement joins TRBV7-2 to TRBJ2-2; D unclear. Germline CDR1 and CDR2: SGHTA and FQGNSA. Trimming took off 2 bases at V and 6 bases at J, with 4 bases between the two ends. The CDR3 runs to 12 residues. This CDR3 reads CASSLYAGELFF. CDR3 sequence (DNA): TGTGCCAGCAGCTTATATGCCGGGGAGCTGTTTTTT.

The chain employs TRBV6-5 and TRBJ2-5; 7 bases are shared with TRBD1. Losses at the gene ends were 0 bases for V and 1 base for J; bases not matched to a gene: 5. The CDR3 length is 16 residues. Germline V gene data show CDR1 as MNHEY and CDR2 as SVGAGI. CDR3 amino acids: CASSYSVGGIQETQYF. The CDR3 DNA sequence: TGTGCCAGCAGTTACTCGGTAGGGGGCATCCAAGAGACCCAGTACTTC.

This clone was seen only a few times. The chain recombines TRBV6-5 with TRBJ1-4; tentatively, D is TRBD1 (6 bases). This CDR3 has 14 amino acids. The germline CDR1 and CDR2 sequences are MNHEY and SVGAGI. V lost 0 bases and J lost 7, with 9 bases in between. The CDR3 coding sequence is TGTGCCAGCAGTTACTCAACCAGGGGTGAAAAACTGTTTTTT. Translating it yields CASSYSTRGEKLFF.

The chain employs TRBV4-1 and TRBJ2-7; weak D call: TRBD2 (5 bases). The CDR3 sequence is 15 residues long. The ends were cut back, 0 bases at V and 4 bases at J, with 13 bases in the middle. Germline V CDR1 and CDR2: MGHRA, YSYEKL. CDR3 DNA: TGCGCCAGCAGCCAAGATAGCGACCTAACTTACGAGCAGTACTTC. The encoded protein is CASSQDSDLTYEQYF.

A few counts support this clone. This sequence joins TRBV2 and TRBJ1-5; TRBD1 aligns across 7 bases. The CDR3 length is 15 residues. Germline CDR1 is SNHLY and CDR2 is FYNNEI. V was clipped by 5 bases and J by 5 bases; unmatched bases: 9. CDR3 sequence: CASSLDQTGYQPQHF. The CDR3, as DNA: TGTGCCAGCAGTCTAGACCAGACAGGGTATCAGCCCCAGCATTTT.

The chain has TRBV7-2 and TRBJ2-7; D ambiguous. CDR3 length equals 14 residues. Germline V CDR1 and CDR2: SGHTA, FQGNSA. Trimming pared 6 bases from V and 1 base from J, leaving 13 bases between. CDR3 sequence (DNA): TGTGCCAGCAGTCAAAGACTGGTATCCTACGAGCAGTACTTC. This translates into CASSQRLVSYEQYF.

This clone was detected only once. The rearrangement links TRBV7-6 to TRBJ1-5; unclear D gene. V lost 5 bases and J 5 bases, leaving 10 bases between the germline ends. The length of the CDR3 is 13 residues. Germline values: CDR1 SGHVS, CDR2 FNYEAQ. CDR3 sequence reads: CASSPGPDQPQHF. DNA of the CDR3: TGTGCCAGCAGCCCTGGCCCAGATCAGCCCCAGCATTTT. The complete variable domain, with remaining parts taken from reference TRBV7-6 and TRBJ1-5, reads GAGVSQSPRYKVTKRGQDVALRCDPISGHVSLYWYRQALGQGPEFLTYFNYEAQQDKSGLPNDRFSAERPEGSISTLTIQRTEQRDSAMYRCASSPGPDQPQHFGDGTRLSIL.

The chain recombines TRBV10-1 with TRBJ2-1, with a weak D call TRBD2 (6 bases). The germline V gene has CDR1 WNHNN and CDR2 SYGVQD (reference sequence). Trimming removed 3 bases from V and 1 base from J, with 10 bases in between. The CDR3 is made up of 15 amino acids. CDR3: CASSDGRGSYNEQFF. The CDR3 DNA reads as TGCGCCAGCAGTGACGGACGGGGGTCCTACAATGAGCAGTTCTTC.